This entry lists 22 T cell receptor beta chains sequenced from one sample in a study of T cell repertoires in ileal Crohn's disease. Before sorting, lamina propria lymphocytes were separated from surgical specimens by density gradient. The table came from immunoSEQ multiplex PCR; TCRdb's copy has only in-frame clones and leaves some out. The sample contains 5,500 to 7,000 clones, over 75% of which appear only once. The specimen sequenced was CD4+ T cells from ileum. The receptor set was obtained from an adult with Crohn's disease. Some clones in this sample may be carry-over from other donors' samples.

The count of this clone is one. The chain is built from TRBV30 and TRBJ1-2; 12 bases are shared with TRBD1. The CDR3 has 15 residues. Losses at the gene ends were 4 bases for V and 4 bases for J; bases not matched to a gene: 7. Germline V lookup: CDR1 GTSNPN, CDR2 SVGIG (reference sequence). CDR3 protein: CAWIGGTGGSYGYTF. CDR3 nucleotides: TGTGCCTGGATAGGAGGGACAGGGGGCAGCTATGGCTACACCTTC.

The rearrangement links TRBV2 to TRBJ2-2, with TRBD2 matching 8 bases. The trim removed 2 bases at V and 4 bases at J, leaving 6 bases unmatched. The CDR3 extends over 16 amino acids. CDR1 is SNHLY, CDR2 FYNNEI, per germline. The CDR3 loop reads CASSERGGSGTGELFF. CDR3 sequence (DNA): TGTGCCAGCAGTGAACGGGGGGGCTCGGGCACCGGGGAGCTGTTTTTT.

CDR3 DNA sequence: TGTGCCAGCACCGGGTCGACAGTATACTACGAGCAGTACTTC. Its protein is CASTGSTVYYEQYF. This sequence joins TRBV28 and TRBJ2-7, with D tentatively TRBD1 (5 bases). The CDR3 totals 14 residues. Germline values: CDR1 MDHEN, CDR2 SYDVKM. V dropped 7 bases and J dropped 3 bases, with 16 bases sitting between them.

This chain joins TRBV7-2 and TRBJ2-7, with D perhaps TRBD2 (6 bases). Trimming removed 5 bases at V and 0 bases at J, with 17 bases between. The CDR3 is made up of 16 amino acids. CDR1 and CDR2 (germline): SGHTA, FQGNSA. The CDR3, as DNA: TGTGCCAGCAGCCCGCGGTGGGGGGAGAACTCCTACGAGCAGTACTTC. It specifies CASSPRWGENSYEQYF.

The genes are TRBV2 and TRBJ2-1, with D tentatively TRBD2 (6 bases). V was pared by 7 bases and J by 10 bases, with 20 bases between. The germline CDR1 and CDR2 sequences are SNHLY and FYNNEI. The CDR3 covers 14 residues. The CDR3 protein is CASTLRAGTSEQFF. The CDR3 DNA sequence: TGTGCCAGCACTCTCCGCGCCGGCACTAGCGAGCAGTTCTTC.

This chain joins TRBV4-1 and TRBJ2-7, with D perhaps TRBD2 (5 bases). The CDR3 is 15 amino acids. V was clipped by 1 base and J by 1 base, with 11 bases between them. The germline V gene encodes CDR1 MGHRA and CDR2 YSYEKL. This chain's CDR3 is CASSQGTSHSYEQYF. The CDR3 coding sequence is TGCGCCAGCAGCCAAGGAACTAGTCATTCCTACGAGCAGTACTTC.

V and J are TRBV25-1 and TRBJ2-3, with 7 bases matching TRBD2. CDR3 length: 18 amino acids. Losses at the gene ends were 2 bases for V and 1 base for J; bases not matched to a gene: 12. The germline V gene encodes CDR1 MGHDK and CDR2 SYGVNS. This CDR3 is CASSEPGTTALGTDTQYF. The CDR3 region has the DNA TGTGCCAGCAGTGAACCCGGGACTACGGCCCTAGGCACAGATACGCAGTATTTT. Complete variable domain (other parts from reference TRBV25-1 and TRBJ2-3): EADIYQTPRYLVIGTGKKITLECSQTMGHDKMYWYQQDPGMELHLIHYSYGVNSTEKGDLSSESTVSRIRTEHFPLTLESARPSHTSQYLCASSEPGTTALGTDTQYFGPGTRLTVL.

This clone has just a few counts. The chain links TRBV29-1 to TRBJ2-3, with TRBD2 matching over 8 bases. This CDR3 spans 13 amino acids. Germline CDR1 and CDR2: SQVTM and ANQGSEA. Trimming at V came to 7 bases and at J to 4 bases, leaving 7 bases not matched to a gene. CDR3 coding DNA: TGCAGCGATTCGGGACTAGGGTCAGATACGCAGTATTTT. It encodes CSDSGLGSDTQYF.

The chain recombines TRBV9 with TRBJ2-7, with 8 positions matching TRBD1. The CDR3 is 14 residues long. Germline V gene sequence: CDR1 SGDLS, CDR2 YYNGEE. J gave up 4 bases and V 0 bases, and 3 bases lay outside the gene matches. CDR3 DNA sequence: TGTGCCAGCAGCGTAGGGCAGGGGGCATACGAGCAGTACTTC. As protein: CASSVGQGAYEQYF.

The gene calls are TRBV19 and TRBJ1-5; no reliable D call. CDR1 is LNHDA and CDR2 is SQIVND in the germline V gene (reference sequence). The CDR3 contains 13 residues. Trimming shortened V by 2 bases and J by 7 bases, and 9 bases separated the two germline ends. In DNA form, the CDR3 reads TGTGCCAGTAGTATAACGGTGCGACAGCCCCAGCATTTT. It encodes CASSITVRQPQHF.

This clone has a handful of counts. V and J are TRBV4-3 and TRBJ2-3; 7 nucleotides align to TRBD2. V lost 1 base, J lost 3 bases, and 7 bases stayed unmatched. CDR1 is LGHNA, CDR2 YSLEER, per germline. The CDR3 contains 16 residues. CDR3 region: CASSQGSSGETDTQYF. CDR3 DNA: TGCGCCAGCAGCCAAGGGTCTAGCGGAGAGACAGATACGCAGTATTTT.

The J gene is TRBJ2-5, the V gene TRBV7-2; D is possibly TRBD2 (6 bases). V lost 8 bases and J 1 base, leaving 11 bases between the germline ends. There are 13 residues in the CDR3. CDR1 is SGHTA, CDR2 FQGNSA, per germline. The CDR3 loop reads CASSSVLQETQYF. DNA for the CDR3: TGTGCCAGCTCTAGCGTACTCCAAGAGACCCAGTACTTC.

The chain has TRBV7-2 and TRBJ2-1, with 10 bases matching TRBD2. Per the germline V gene, CDR1 is SGHTA and CDR2 is FQGNSA. The CDR3 runs to 15 residues. Unmatched junction bases numbered 10, after V lost 6 bases and J lost 8 bases. CDR3 sequence: CASSRSSGRQDEQFF. CDR3 sequence (DNA): TGTGCCAGCAGTCGGTCTAGCGGGAGACAGGATGAGCAGTTCTTC.

The V and J genes are TRBV15 and TRBJ1-1; the D gene is possibly TRBD1 (6 bases). V lost 1 base, J lost 2 bases, and 8 bases lay in between. Per the germline V gene, CDR1 is LNHNV and CDR2 is YYDKDF (reference sequence). The CDR3 covers 14 residues. The CDR3 protein is CATSRGGGNTEAFF. CDR3 sequence (DNA): TGTGCCACCAGCAGAGGTGGGGGCAACACTGAAGCTTTCTTT.

The CDR3 reads CASSDSGTTNTGELFF. The CDR3 DNA sequence: TGTGCCAGTAGTGACAGTGGGACAACGAACACCGGGGAGCTGTTTTTT. This rearrangement joins TRBV19 to TRBJ2-2, with D maybe TRBD1 (6 bases). V was cut by 5 bases and J by 0 bases, with 13 bases left in between. The CDR3 runs 16 residues. CDR1 is LNHDA and CDR2 is SQIVND in the germline V gene (reference sequence). Full variable domain (remainder filled in from reference TRBV19 and TRBJ2-2): DGGITQSPKYLFRKEGQNVTLSCEQNLNHDAMYWYRQDPGQGLRLIYYSQIVNDFQKGDIAEGYSVSREKKESFPLTVTSAQKNPTAFYLCASSDSGTTNTGELFFGEGSRLTVL.

J is TRBJ2-3 and V is TRBV7-2; TRBD2 matches at 10 bases. The CDR3 sequence is 15 residues long. The junction had 0 bases not matched to a gene; V was cut back by 3 bases and J by 0 bases. The germline gives CDR1 SGHTA, CDR2 FQGNSA. The CDR3 spells CASSLTSGSTDTQYF. The CDR3 region has the DNA TGTGCCAGCAGCTTGACTAGCGGGAGCACAGATACGCAGTATTTT.

The rearrangement links TRBV14 to TRBJ1-1; 7 nucleotides match TRBD1. The CDR3 is 15 residues long. Germline CDR1 reads SGHDN; CDR2 reads FVKESK. The V segment lost 4 bases and the J segment 0 bases; nucleotides outside the gene matches: 5. The CDR3 nucleotides read TGTGCCAGCAGCCTGCGGACAGGCATGAACACTGAAGCTTTCTTT. Translated, it gives CASSLRTGMNTEAFF.

The gene calls are TRBV28 and TRBJ2-1; 8 positions agree with TRBD1. The V segment lost 8 bases and the J segment 4 bases; nucleotides outside the gene matches: 10. Germline CDR1 and CDR2: MDHEN and SYDVKM. The CDR3 is made up of 15 amino acids. The CDR3 nucleotides are TGTGCCAGCTCCCCCTACGGACAGGGTTACAATGAGCAGTTCTTC. Translation gives CASSPYGQGYNEQFF.

V and J are TRBV7-9 and TRBJ2-1; 12 bases align to TRBD2. Germline V CDR1 and CDR2: SEHNR, FQNEAQ (reference sequence). Trimming cost V 2 bases and J 8 bases; bases outside gene matches: 13. CDR3 size: 18 residues. Here the CDR3 DNA reads TGTGCCAGCAGCTTATTCCTTTCCCCTAGCGGGAGGGCCCATGAGCAGTTCTTC. It translates to CASSLFLSPSGRAHEQFF. The full variable domain, rest sourced from reference TRBV7-9 and TRBJ2-1, is DTGVSQNPRHKITKRGQNVTFRCDPISEHNRLYWYRQTLGQGPEFLTYFQNEAQLEKSRLLSDRFSAERPKGSFSTLEIQRTEQGDSAMYLCASSLFLSPSGRAHEQFFGPGTRLTVL.

Only a few counts were recorded for this clone. V usage is TRBV28 and J usage is TRBJ1-2; D not resolved. CDR3 length: 11 residues. V lost 6 bases to trimming and J lost 1 base, with 3 bases between them. Looked up from germline, CDR1 is MDHEN and CDR2 is SYDVKM. DNA of the CDR3: TGTGCCAGCAGCCATAACTATGGCTACACCTTC. This codes for CASSHNYGYTF.

The chain has TRBV15 and TRBJ2-7, with TRBD2 matching 10 bases. J was trimmed by 9 bases and V by 4 bases; bases with no gene match: 9. Germline loops: CDR1 LNHNV, CDR2 YYDKDF (reference sequence). The CDR3 spans 14 residues. The CDR3 region is CATSTRTSGGGQYF. The CDR3 region has the DNA TGTGCCACCAGCACAAGGACTAGCGGCGGTGGGCAGTACTTC.

The chain is built from TRBV7-8 and TRBJ2-2; tentatively, D is TRBD2 (6 bases). The CDR3 covers 15 residues. V was cut by 3 bases and J by 7 bases, with 15 bases left in between. Germline V CDR1 and CDR2: SGHVS, FQNEAQ. CDR3 DNA: TGTGCCAGCAGCTTCGGGCGGGAAAGGATCGGGGAGCTGTTTTTT. This translates into CASSFGRERIGELFF. Full variable domain (missing parts from reference TRBV7-8 and TRBJ2-2): GAGVSQSPRYKVAKRGQDVALRCDPISGHVSLFWYQQALGQGPEFLTYFQNEAQLDKSGLPSDRFFAERPEGSVSTLKIQRTQQEDSAVYLCASSFGRERIGELFFGEGSRLTVL.